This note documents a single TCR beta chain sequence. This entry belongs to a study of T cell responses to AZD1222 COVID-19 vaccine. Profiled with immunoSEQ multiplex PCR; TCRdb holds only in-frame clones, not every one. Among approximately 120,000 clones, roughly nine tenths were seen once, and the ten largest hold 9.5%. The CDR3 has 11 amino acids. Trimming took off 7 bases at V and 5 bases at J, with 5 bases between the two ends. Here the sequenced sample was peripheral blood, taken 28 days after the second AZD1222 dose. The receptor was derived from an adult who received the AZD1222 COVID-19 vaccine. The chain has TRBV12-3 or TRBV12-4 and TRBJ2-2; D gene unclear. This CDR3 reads CASIWTGELFF. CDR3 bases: TGTGCCAGCATCTGGACCGGGGAGCTGTTTTTT.